What follows are 22 T cell receptor beta chains derived from one specimen sequenced in a study of identical twins. From the 5' RACE reads, TCRdb called clonotypes with MiXCR, one entry per CDR3 protein. This table has about 100,000 distinct CDR3 sequences, 5.9% appearing once. Sequenced material: memory T cells sorted from blood. Every receptor here comes from a woman between 45 and 60 years old in good health.

This clonotype was counted a few times. The chain combines TRBV7-9 with TRBJ1-3; a possible D gene is TRBD1 (5 bases). The V and J ends lost 6 bases and 4 bases respectively, with 13 bases between them. CDR1 and CDR2 from the germline V gene are SEHNR and FQNEAQ (reference sequence). CDR3 length: 14 amino acids. The CDR3 region is CASSSDGAGNTIYF. CDR3 nucleotide sequence: TGTGCCAGCAGTTCTGACGGGGCAGGAAACACCATATATTTT.

This chain connects TRBV5-1 to TRBJ2-6; D uncertain. Germline CDR1 SGHRS, CDR2 YFSETQ. The V end lost 0 bases, the J end lost 6 bases, and 7 bases lay between the germline ends. CDR3 length: 14 amino acids. The CDR3 sequence is CASSLGALANVLTF. CDR3 nucleotides: TGCGCCAGCAGCTTGGGGGCATTGGCCAACGTCCTGACTTTC.

This clonotype was seen ten or more times. The rearrangement joins TRBV27 to TRBJ1-3; 8 bases map to TRBD1. Trimming removed 6 bases from V and 0 bases from J; junction bases left unmatched: 16. The CDR3 is 19 amino acids. Germline values: CDR1 MNHEY, CDR2 SMNVEV (reference sequence). CDR3 region: CASSRFGDRLGHSGNTIYF. The CDR3 bases are TGTGCCAGCAGCAGATTTGGGGACAGGTTAGGGCACTCTGGAAACACCATATATTTT.

This clonotype was counted many times. This chain uses TRBV10-3 with TRBJ2-2; D unclear. This CDR3 is 13 amino acids long. Germline loops: CDR1 ENHRY, CDR2 SYGVKD. The V gene lost 1 base and the J gene lost 4 bases, with 4 bases spanning the gap. The CDR3: CAISELGTGELFF. The CDR3 bases are TGTGCCATCAGTGAGTTGGGCACCGGGGAGCTGTTTTTT.

This clonotype was seen at least ten times. Here the CDR3 reads CASSHGRFRRGNDGYTF. The CDR3 DNA follows: TGTGCCAGCAGTCACGGGCGTTTTCGACGGGGGAATGATGGCTACACCTTC. V is TRBV6-2 or TRBV6-3 and J is TRBJ1-2, with D tentatively TRBD1 (5 bases). Trimming took 5 bases from V and 6 from J, leaving 25 bases between them. Germline V gene sequence: CDR1 MNHEY, CDR2 SVGEGT. CDR3 length: 17 amino acids.

There are many counts of this clonotype. This chain links TRBV2 with TRBJ2-1, with 11 bases fitting TRBD2. Trimming at V came to 9 bases and at J to 7 bases, leaving 5 bases not matched to a gene. The CDR3 runs 13 residues. From germline, CDR1 is SNHLY and CDR2 FYNNEI. In DNA form, the CDR3 reads TGTGCCAGTGGGGCTAGCGGGAGGAATGAGCAGTTCTTC. Translation gives CASGASGRNEQFF.

A few counts support this clonotype. Written as DNA, the CDR3 is TGTGCCAGCAGCCCGGCGGGGGCGTGGGAAAAACTGTTTTTT. It codes for CASSPAGAWEKLFF. The J gene is TRBJ1-4, the V gene TRBV7-9; a possible D gene is TRBD1 (6 bases). V shed 5 bases and J shed 8 bases, with 15 bases lying between them. Per the germline V gene, CDR1 is SEHNR and CDR2 is FQNEAQ (reference sequence). The CDR3 is 14 residues long.

This clonotype has ten or more counts. V gene TRBV5-6 combines with J gene TRBJ1-1; unclear D gene. The germline V gene encodes CDR1 SGHDT and CDR2 YYEEEE. There are 16 residues in the CDR3. V was cut by 5 bases and J by 0 bases, with 17 bases left in between. CDR3 sequence: CASRPIGRAMNTEAFF. The DNA for the CDR3 is TGTGCCAGCAGGCCTATCGGACGGGCAATGAACACTGAAGCTTTCTTT.

This clonotype has at least ten counts. The V gene is TRBV5-1, the J gene TRBJ2-1; D is unclear. Trimming pared 0 bases from V and 3 bases from J, leaving 13 bases between. The CDR3 totals 16 residues. Germline CDR1 reads SGHRS; CDR2 reads YFSETQ. The CDR3 DNA is TGCGCCAGCAGCTTGGCCTCGTGGGATTTCTACAATGAGCAGTTCTTC. As protein: CASSLASWDFYNEQFF.

This clonotype was counted ten times or more. The CDR3 coding sequence is TGCGCCAGCAGCTTGGACGGGAACGAGCAGTACGTC. This sequence encodes CASSLDGNEQYV. The chain employs TRBV5-1 and TRBJ2-7; possibly TRBD2 for D (5 bases). The V gene's germline CDR1 is SGHRS and CDR2 YFSETQ. V was trimmed by 0 bases and J by 5 bases, leaving 6 bases between them. This CDR3 region has 12 residues.

This clonotype was seen repeatedly, ten times or more. The rearrangement joins TRBV9 to TRBJ2-2; TRBD2 matches at 8 bases. This CDR3 is built from 15 residues. J gave up 7 bases and V 4 bases, and 9 bases lay outside the gene matches. Germline CDR1 is SGDLS and CDR2 is YYNGEE. CDR3 sequence: CASSPGLVGNGELFF. The DNA for the CDR3 is TGTGCCAGCAGCCCGGGACTAGTAGGTAACGGGGAGCTGTTTTTT.

Ten or more counts support this clonotype. The chain is built from TRBV7-8 and TRBJ2-5; 13 bases match TRBD2. This CDR3 is 15 amino acids long. CDR1 is SGHVS, CDR2 FQNEAQ, per germline. J lost 5 bases, V lost 5 bases, and 5 bases had no gene match. The CDR3 is CASSMGLAGSETQYF. The CDR3 bases are TGTGCCAGCAGCATGGGACTAGCGGGAAGCGAGACCCAGTACTTC.

This clonotype has at least ten counts. V gene TRBV29-1 combines with J gene TRBJ2-3; D call uncertain. There are 15 residues in the CDR3. CDR1 is SQVTM and CDR2 is ANQGSEA in the germline V gene. V was trimmed by 5 bases and J by 0 bases, leaving 15 bases between them. In DNA form, the CDR3 reads TGCAGCGTTTTTCTTCTCGAAGATAGCACAGATACGCAGTATTTT. Residues: CSVFLLEDSTDTQYF.

This clonotype was observed a few times. The rearrangement joins TRBV2 to TRBJ1-2; D may be TRBD1 (5 bases). V was clipped by 6 bases and J by 4 bases, with 15 bases between them. The CDR3 sequence is 14 residues long. Germline V gene lookup returns CDR1 SNHLY and CDR2 FYNNEI. In DNA, the CDR3 is TGTGCCAGCAGCCCGGGGGGGGGAACCTATGGCTACACCTTC. Translated, it gives CASSPGGGTYGYTF.

This clonotype was recorded at least ten times. The genes are TRBV20-1 and TRBJ1-1; D gene uncertain. Trimming took 0 bases from V and 5 from J, leaving 4 bases between them. The CDR3 covers 11 residues. CDR1 DFQATT and CDR2 SNEGSKA come from the germline V gene (reference sequence). The CDR3 DNA sequence: TGCAGTGCTAGAGAGTCGACTGAAGCTTTCTTT. Translating gives CSARESTEAFF.

This clonotype was counted many times. The V and J genes are TRBV7-9 and TRBJ2-7, with D possibly being TRBD1 (6 bases). Trimming shortened V by 4 bases and J by 3 bases, and 19 bases separated the two germline ends. The CDR3 runs 16 residues. Germline CDR1 reads SEHNR; CDR2 reads FQNEAQ (reference sequence). The CDR3 reads CASSSLPARGSYEQYF. As DNA, the CDR3 is TGTGCCAGCAGCTCCCTACCCGCCAGGGGTAGCTACGAGCAGTACTTC.

This clonotype was found many times. V usage is TRBV28 and J usage is TRBJ2-1, with D tentatively TRBD2 (6 bases). Trimming removed 6 bases from V and 6 bases from J, with 15 bases in between. Looked up from germline, CDR1 is MDHEN and CDR2 is SYDVKM. The CDR3 spans 14 residues. CDR3 DNA: TGTGCCAGCAGGTCGGGAGTATTGAGCAATGAGCAGTTCTTC. Translated: CASRSGVLSNEQFF.

This clonotype was found many times. The chain couples TRBV5-1 to TRBJ2-7; a weak D match, TRBD1 (6 bases). Germline CDR1 is SGHRS and CDR2 is YFSETQ. Trimming left V 6 bases short and J 0 bases short, with 10 bases between. The CDR3 contains 13 residues. CDR3 coding DNA: TGCGCCAGCACCGGGACATTCTCCTACGAGCAGTACTTC. Translating it yields CASTGTFSYEQYF.

This chain connects TRBV12-3 or TRBV12-4 to TRBJ1-2, with a possible D match to TRBD1 (5 bases). The CDR3 is 15 amino acids. V lost 6 bases and J 0 bases, leaving 14 bases between the germline ends. CDR3 DNA sequence: TGTGCCAGCAGCGCTCAGGGAACAACTAACTATGGCTACACCTTC. It specifies CASSAQGTTNYGYTF.

This clonotype came up many times. This chain connects TRBV6-5 to TRBJ2-3, with a possible D match to TRBD1 (5 bases). This CDR3 has 18 amino acids. The V gene's germline CDR1 is MNHEY and CDR2 SVGAGI. Deletions cut 5 bases from V and 1 base from J, with 22 bases between. CDR3 amino acids: CASSRAGSAAFGTDTQYF. The CDR3, as DNA: TGTGCCAGCAGTCGGGCAGGGTCGGCGGCCTTTGGCACAGATACGCAGTATTTT.

This rearrangement joins TRBV20-1 to TRBJ2-3; the D gene is possibly TRBD2 (7 bases). The germline CDR1 and CDR2 sequences are DFQATT and SNEGSKA (reference sequence). With 1 base removed from V and 5 bases from J, the gap between germline ends came to 25 bases. The CDR3 totals 18 residues. Written as DNA, the CDR3 is TGCAGTGCTAGAGCCCTCGGGGAGGGGGGCTTGTTCATAGATACGCAGTATTTT. It codes for CSARALGEGGLFIDTQYF.

The V gene is TRBV18, the J gene TRBJ2-2; D perhaps matches TRBD1 (5 bases). Germline CDR1 reads KGHSH; CDR2 reads LQKENI. This CDR3 has 16 residues. The ends were cut back, 6 bases at V and 3 bases at J, with 17 bases in the middle. This chain's CDR3 is CASSLRQTLYTGELFF. The CDR3 DNA follows: TGTGCCAGCTCCCTTCGACAGACCCTATACACCGGGGAGCTGTTTTTT.